This T cell receptor (beta chain) was captured by sequencing in a study of OX40 agonist ivuxolimab in advanced cancers. Study details: The drug used for patients, ivuxolimab, was an agonistic anti-OX40 (CD134) antibody.

V lost 4 bases to trimming and J lost 3 bases; unmatched junction nucleotides: 12. The CDR3 runs 18 residues. CDR1 is SGHNT, CDR2 YYREEE, per germline (reference sequence). TCRdb keeps only in-frame clones here, not all; method: immunoSEQ multiplex PCR. The table has under 85,000 clones, around nine tenths seen once. Points on this clone: The antigen is undetermined.

Whole-study results and caveats: Some of the lowest clonal expansion was seen in partial responders at 0.1-3.0 mg/kg.

The sequence was obtained from an adult with an advanced solid tumor such as melanoma, head and neck, liver or kidney cancer. This chain joins TRBV5-4 and TRBJ2-3; 12 bases are a match to TRBD2. The sequences come from CD4+ or CD8+ T cells sorted from blood, collected in a trial of the OX40 agonist ivuxolimab. The CDR3 sequence: CASSAAPLAGGFTDTQYF. The CDR3, as DNA: TGTGCCAGCAGCGCGGCACCACTAGCGGGGGGCTTTACAGATACGCAGTATTTT.